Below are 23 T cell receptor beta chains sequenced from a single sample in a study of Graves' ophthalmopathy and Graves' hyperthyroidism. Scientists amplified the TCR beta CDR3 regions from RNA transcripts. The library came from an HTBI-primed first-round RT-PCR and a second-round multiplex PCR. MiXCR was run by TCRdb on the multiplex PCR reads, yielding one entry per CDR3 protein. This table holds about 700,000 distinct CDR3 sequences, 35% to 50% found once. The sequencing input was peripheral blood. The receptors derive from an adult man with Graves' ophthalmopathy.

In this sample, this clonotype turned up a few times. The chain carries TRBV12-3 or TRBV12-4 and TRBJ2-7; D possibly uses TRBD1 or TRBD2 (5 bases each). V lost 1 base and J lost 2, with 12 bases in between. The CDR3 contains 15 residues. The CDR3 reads CASSLVGDGTYEQYF. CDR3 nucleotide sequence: TGTGCCAGCAGTTTAGTGGGGGACGGTACCTACGAGCAGTACTTC.

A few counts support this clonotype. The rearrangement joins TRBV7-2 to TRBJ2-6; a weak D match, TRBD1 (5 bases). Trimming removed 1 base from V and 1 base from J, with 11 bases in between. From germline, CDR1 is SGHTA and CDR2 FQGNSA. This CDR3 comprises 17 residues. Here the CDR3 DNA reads TGTGCCAGCAGCTTAGGTACAGGTTATTCTGGGGCCAACGTCCTGACTTTC. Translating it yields CASSLGTGYSGANVLTF.

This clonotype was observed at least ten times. The CDR3 nucleotides are TGCAGTTTCACAGGGTGGGACACCGGGGAGCTGTTTTTT. Protein sequence: CSFTGWDTGELFF. The V call is TRBV29-1, the J call TRBJ2-2; TRBD1 might be the D (6 bases). Germline V gene sequence: CDR1 SQVTM, CDR2 ANQGSEA. The CDR3 covers 13 residues.

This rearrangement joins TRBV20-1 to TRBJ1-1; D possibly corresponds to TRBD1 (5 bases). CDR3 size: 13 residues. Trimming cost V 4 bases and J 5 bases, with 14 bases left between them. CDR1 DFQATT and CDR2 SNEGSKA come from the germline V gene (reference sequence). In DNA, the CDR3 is TGCAGTGCTAAGAGAGAAGGGGCGACTGAAGCTTTCTTT. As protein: CSAKREGATEAFF.

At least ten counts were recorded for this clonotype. This CDR3 reads CSARPPIGQGLTNEKLFF. The CDR3 DNA sequence: TGCAGTGCTAGACCACCCATTGGACAGGGGCTTACTAATGAAAAACTGTTTTTT. This chain connects TRBV20-1 to TRBJ1-4, with TRBD1 matching over 9 bases. Germline lookup yields CDR1 DFQATT and CDR2 SNEGSKA (reference sequence). Trimming at V came to 2 bases and at J to 2 bases, leaving 12 bases not matched to a gene. The length of the CDR3 is 18 residues.

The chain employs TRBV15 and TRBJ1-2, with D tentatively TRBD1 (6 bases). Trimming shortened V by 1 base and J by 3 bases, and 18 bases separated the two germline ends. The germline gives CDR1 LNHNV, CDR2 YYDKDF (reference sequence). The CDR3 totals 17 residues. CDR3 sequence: CATSRGTAGIGYYGYTF. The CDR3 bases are TGTGCCACCAGCAGAGGGACAGCGGGAATTGGGTACTATGGCTACACCTTC.

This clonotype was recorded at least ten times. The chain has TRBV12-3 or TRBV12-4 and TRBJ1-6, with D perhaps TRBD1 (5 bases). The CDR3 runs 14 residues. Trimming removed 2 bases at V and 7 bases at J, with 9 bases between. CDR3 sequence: CASSLPTANSPLHF. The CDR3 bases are TGTGCCAGCAGTTTACCGACAGCAAATTCACCCCTCCACTTT.

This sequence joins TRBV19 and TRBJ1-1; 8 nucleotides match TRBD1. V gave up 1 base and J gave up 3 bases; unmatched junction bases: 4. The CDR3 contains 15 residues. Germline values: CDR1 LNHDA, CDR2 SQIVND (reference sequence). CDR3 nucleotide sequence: TGTGCCAGTAGTATAGGCAGGGGGCTAGACACTGAAGCTTTCTTT. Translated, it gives CASSIGRGLDTEAFF.

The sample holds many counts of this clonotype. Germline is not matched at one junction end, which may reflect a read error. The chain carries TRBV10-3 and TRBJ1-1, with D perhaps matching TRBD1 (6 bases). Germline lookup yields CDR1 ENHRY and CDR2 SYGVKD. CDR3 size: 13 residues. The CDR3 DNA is TGTGCCAGCGAGGGGGTGGTGAAAACTGAAGCTTTCTTT. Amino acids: CASEGVVKTEAFF.

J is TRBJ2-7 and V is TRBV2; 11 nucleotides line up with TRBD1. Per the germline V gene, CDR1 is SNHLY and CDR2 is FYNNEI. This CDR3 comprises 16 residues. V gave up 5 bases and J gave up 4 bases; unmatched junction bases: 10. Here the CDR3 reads CASSSGTGGGRYEQYF. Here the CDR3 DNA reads TGTGCCAGCAGTTCTGGGACAGGGGGGGGTCGGTACGAGCAGTACTTC.

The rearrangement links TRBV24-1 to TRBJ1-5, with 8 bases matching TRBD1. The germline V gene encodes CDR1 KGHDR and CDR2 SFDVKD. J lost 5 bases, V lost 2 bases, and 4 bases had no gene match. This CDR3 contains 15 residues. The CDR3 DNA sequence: TGTGCCACCAGTGATTATAAGACAGGGGATCAGCCCCAGCATTTT. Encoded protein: CATSDYKTGDQPQHF.

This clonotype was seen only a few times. In DNA form, the CDR3 reads TGTGCCAGCAGCTCCCTCCGGGACAGGAATGTCGGCTACACCTTC. Translating it yields CASSSLRDRNVGYTF. This rearrangement joins TRBV11-2 to TRBJ1-2, with 8 bases that match TRBD1. Germline assignment: CDR1 SGHAT and CDR2 FQNNGV. This CDR3 has 15 residues. V shed 4 bases and J 8 bases; nucleotides not matched to a gene: 12.

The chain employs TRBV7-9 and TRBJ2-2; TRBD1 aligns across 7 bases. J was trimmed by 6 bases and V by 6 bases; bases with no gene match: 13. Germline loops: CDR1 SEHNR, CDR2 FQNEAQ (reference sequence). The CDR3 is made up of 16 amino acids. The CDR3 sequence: CASRRPDRVVAGELFF. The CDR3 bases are TGTGCCAGCAGGCGCCCCGACAGGGTGGTCGCCGGGGAGCTGTTTTTT.

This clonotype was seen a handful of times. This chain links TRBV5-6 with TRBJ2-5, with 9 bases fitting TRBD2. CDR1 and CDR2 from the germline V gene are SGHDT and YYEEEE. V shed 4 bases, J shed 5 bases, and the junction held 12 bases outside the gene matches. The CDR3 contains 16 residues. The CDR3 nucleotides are TGTGCCAGCAGCGTAACTAGCGGGCACCTCCGGGAGACCCAGTACTTC. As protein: CASSVTSGHLRETQYF.

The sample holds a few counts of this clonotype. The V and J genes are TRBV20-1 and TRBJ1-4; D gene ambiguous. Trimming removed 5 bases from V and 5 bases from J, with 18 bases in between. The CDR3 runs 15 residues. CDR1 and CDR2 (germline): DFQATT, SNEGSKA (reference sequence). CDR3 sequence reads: CSAVTRTLRNEKLFF. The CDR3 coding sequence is TGCAGTGCTGTTACAAGGACGCTCAGAAATGAAAAACTGTTTTTT.

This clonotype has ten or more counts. This chain's CDR3 is CASSVGVGSNQPQHF. CDR3 coding DNA: TGTGCCAGCAGCGTAGGGGTGGGATCCAATCAGCCCCAGCATTTT. V is TRBV9 and J is TRBJ1-5; D not certain. Per germline, CDR1 SGDLS and CDR2 YYNGEE. V was trimmed by 0 bases and J by 3 bases, leaving 10 bases between them. The CDR3 is made up of 15 amino acids.

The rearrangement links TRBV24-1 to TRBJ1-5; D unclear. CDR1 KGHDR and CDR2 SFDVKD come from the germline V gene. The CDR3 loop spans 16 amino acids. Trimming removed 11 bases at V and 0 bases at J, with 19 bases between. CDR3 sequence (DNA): TGTGCCAGCAGCGTCCCAGGCTCATATAGCAATCAGCCCCAGCATTTT. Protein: CASSVPGSYSNQPQHF.

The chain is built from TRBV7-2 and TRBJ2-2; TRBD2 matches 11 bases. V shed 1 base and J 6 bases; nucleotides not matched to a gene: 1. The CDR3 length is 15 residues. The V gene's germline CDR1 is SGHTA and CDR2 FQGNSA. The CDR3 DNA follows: TGTGCCAGCAGCTTAGTAGCGGGAGGGTCCGGGGAGCTGTTTTTT. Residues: CASSLVAGGSGELFF.

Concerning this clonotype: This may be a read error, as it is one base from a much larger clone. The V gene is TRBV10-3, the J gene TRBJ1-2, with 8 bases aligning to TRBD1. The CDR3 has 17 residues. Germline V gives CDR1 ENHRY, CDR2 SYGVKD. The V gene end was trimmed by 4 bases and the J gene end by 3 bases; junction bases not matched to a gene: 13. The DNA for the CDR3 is TGTGCCATCAGTGTTGCGGCTCGGGACAGGACGGACTATGGCTACACCTTC. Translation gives CAISVAARDRTDYGYTF.

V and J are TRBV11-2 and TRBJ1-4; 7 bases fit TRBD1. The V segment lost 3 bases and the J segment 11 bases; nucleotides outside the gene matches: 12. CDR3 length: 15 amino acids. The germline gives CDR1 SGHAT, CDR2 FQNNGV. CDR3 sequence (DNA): TGTGCCAGCAGCTTGGGGCAGGGGGGATTTGAGAAACTGTTTTTT. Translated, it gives CASSLGQGGFEKLFF. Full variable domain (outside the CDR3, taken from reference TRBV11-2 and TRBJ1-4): EAGVAQSPRYKIIEKRQSVAFWCNPISGHATLYWYQQILGQGPKLLIQFQNNGVVDDSQLPKDRFSAERLKGVDSTLKIQPAKLEDSAVYLCASSLGQGGFEKLFFGSGTQLSVL.

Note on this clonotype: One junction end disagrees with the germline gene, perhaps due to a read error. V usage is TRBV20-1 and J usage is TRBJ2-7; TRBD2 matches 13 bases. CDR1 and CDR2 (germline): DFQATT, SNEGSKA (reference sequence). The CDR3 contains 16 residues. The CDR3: CSARRTSGSLSYEQSF. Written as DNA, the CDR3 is TGCAGTGCTAGACGGACTAGCGGGAGCCTCTCCTACGAGCAGTCCTTC.

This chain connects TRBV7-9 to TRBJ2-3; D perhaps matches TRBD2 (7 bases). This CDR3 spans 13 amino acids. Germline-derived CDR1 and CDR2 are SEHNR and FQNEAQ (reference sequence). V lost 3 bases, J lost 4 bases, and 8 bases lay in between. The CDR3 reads CASSFGGPDTQYF. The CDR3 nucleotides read TGTGCCAGCAGCTTCGGGGGGCCAGATACGCAGTATTTT.

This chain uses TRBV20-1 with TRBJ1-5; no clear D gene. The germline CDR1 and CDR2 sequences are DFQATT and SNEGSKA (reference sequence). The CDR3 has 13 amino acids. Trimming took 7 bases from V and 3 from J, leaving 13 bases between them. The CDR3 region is CSVEVVINQPQHF. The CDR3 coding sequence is TGCAGTGTAGAGGTAGTGATCAATCAGCCCCAGCATTTT.